A single sample is the source of the 15 T cell receptor beta chains below, sequenced in a study of cytomegalovirus exposure and HLA in healthy donors (dated by TCRdb to about 2017). The receptor library was made with the immunoSEQ multiplex PCR assay. The multiplex PCR relied on a mix of 60 forward primers for TCR Vbeta segments and 13 reverse primers for TCR Jbeta segments. The immuneACCESS repertoire file appears here via TCRdb, limited to in-frame rearrangements. These files lack a portion of the clones; in checked studies, under half of the deficit traces to unresolved V genes, and the cause of the others is not known. This sample has 90,000 to 120,000 clones in its table, and about 79% of those were observed once. The ten largest clonotypes hold 1.2% of the sample. Sequenced material: PBMCs. Source of these receptors: a woman aged 18 to 35 in good health and CMV-seronegative.

The gene calls are TRBV4-2 and TRBJ2-3, with 9 positions matching TRBD1. J gave up 3 bases and V 1 base, and 5 bases lay outside the gene matches. This CDR3 region has 16 residues. Per the germline V gene, CDR1 is LGHNA and CDR2 is YNFKEQ. CDR3 sequence reads: CASSQVAGQGTDTQYF. The CDR3 DNA reads as TGTGCCAGCAGCCAAGTCGCGGGACAGGGTACAGATACGCAGTATTTT.

The chain joins TRBV9 to TRBJ2-5, with 11 bases that match TRBD2. The J call is doubtful: the DNA matches TRBJ2-7 better. Germline loops: CDR1 SGDLS, CDR2 YYNGEE. The CDR3 runs 15 residues. The CDR3 coding sequence is TGTGCCAGCAGCGTAGTAGGGACTAGCGGCTACGAGCAGTACTTC. This encodes CASSVVGTSGYEQYF.

The chain recombines TRBV10-3 with TRBJ2-5; weak D call: TRBD2 (6 bases). This CDR3 comprises 14 residues. Germline loops: CDR1 ENHRY, CDR2 SYGVKD. V was pared by 5 bases and J by 1 base, with 11 bases between. Here the CDR3 reads CAISSGGIQETQYF. The CDR3 bases are TGTGCCATCAGTAGCGGCGGGATCCAAGAGACCCAGTACTTC.

V is TRBV5-4 and J is TRBJ1-2, with a possible D match to TRBD1 (5 bases). From germline, CDR1 is SGHNT and CDR2 YYREEE (reference sequence). This CDR3 has 14 amino acids. V lost 4 bases and J lost 2, with 12 bases in between. CDR3 coding DNA: TGTGCCAGCAGCCCCAGTCCAGGGAACTATGGCTACACCTTC. This codes for CASSPSPGNYGYTF.

The chain carries TRBV7-2 and TRBJ2-1; the D gene is possibly TRBD2 (7 bases). Germline V gene data show CDR1 as SGHTA and CDR2 as FQGNSA. This CDR3 comprises 14 residues. V lost 5 bases and J lost 5, with 13 bases in between. DNA for the CDR3: TGTGCCAGCAGCCCTGAGGGGGGGCACAATGAGCAGTTCTTC. Its protein product is CASSPEGGHNEQFF.

V usage is TRBV28 and J usage is TRBJ2-7; 8 positions agree with TRBD1. CDR3 length equals 14 residues. V shed 7 bases and J 5 bases; nucleotides not matched to a gene: 10. Germline loops: CDR1 MDHEN, CDR2 SYDVKM. The CDR3 is CASKTGDLRNEQYF. CDR3 nucleotide sequence: TGTGCCAGCAAGACAGGGGACTTACGGAACGAGCAGTACTTC.

This clone was detected a few times. The rearrangement links TRBV5-6 to TRBJ1-4; 9 bases line up with TRBD1. Germline V lookup: CDR1 SGHDT, CDR2 YYEEEE. The trim removed 3 bases at V and 6 bases at J, leaving 0 bases unmatched. The length of the CDR3 is 13 residues. The chain's CDR3 is CASSWDRDEKLFF. In DNA form, the CDR3 reads TGTGCCAGCAGCTGGGACAGGGATGAAAAACTGTTTTTT. The complete variable domain, with remaining parts taken from reference TRBV5-6 and TRBJ1-4, reads DAGVTQSPTHLIKTRGQQVTLRCSPKSGHDTVSWYQQALGQGPQFIFQYYEEEERQRGNFPDRFSGHQFPNYSSELNVNALLLGDSALYLCASSWDRDEKLFFGSGTQLSVL.

The chain has TRBV5-4 and TRBJ2-1; TRBD2 is a possible D gene (6 bases). Trimming took 10 bases from V and 0 from J, leaving 11 bases between them. The CDR3 is 13 residues long. Germline V gives CDR1 SGHNT, CDR2 YYREEE (reference sequence). The CDR3 region is CADTSSSYNEQFF. In nucleotides, the CDR3 is TGTGCCGACACTAGCAGCTCCTACAATGAGCAGTTCTTC.

This clone came up a few times. The chain links TRBV5-1 to TRBJ1-3, with D uncertain. Trimming took off 0 bases at V and 0 bases at J, with 7 bases between the two ends. The CDR3 length is 15 residues. Looked up from germline, CDR1 is SGHRS and CDR2 is YFSETQ. CDR3 sequence reads: CASSLDRFSGNTIYF. The CDR3 nucleotides are TGCGCCAGCAGCTTGGACAGATTCTCTGGAAACACCATATATTTT.

The count of this clone is one. The chain recombines TRBV9 with TRBJ2-1; TRBD2 aligns across 12 bases. This CDR3 region has 16 residues. Germline V gene lookup returns CDR1 SGDLS and CDR2 YYNGEE. V shed 3 bases and J 9 bases; nucleotides not matched to a gene: 10. DNA for the CDR3: TGTGCCAGCAGCGACGAGACTAGCGGGGGTAGCGGTGAGCAGTTCTTC. This gives the protein CASSDETSGGSGEQFF.

The chain links TRBV10-3 to TRBJ1-6, with D tentatively TRBD1 (6 bases). Trimming removed 5 bases from V and 8 bases from J, with 13 bases in between. The germline V gene has CDR1 ENHRY and CDR2 SYGVKD. The CDR3 is 14 residues long. The CDR3 here is CAISLTGFYSPLHF. In nucleotides, the CDR3 is TGTGCCATCAGTCTGACAGGCTTTTATTCACCCCTCCACTTT.

The chain carries TRBV7-2 and TRBJ1-5; TRBD1 matches 9 bases. CDR1 and CDR2 from the germline V gene are SGHTA and FQGNSA. This CDR3 spans 15 amino acids. After removal of 1 base from V and 9 bases from J, the junction contained 7 bases not matched to a gene. CDR3 in amino acids: CASSLGGTGMGPQHF. CDR3 bases: TGTGCCAGCAGCTTAGGGGGGACAGGGATGGGGCCCCAGCATTTT.

This chain connects TRBV5-8 to TRBJ2-7; 10 bases match TRBD1. The CDR3 runs to 14 residues. Germline CDR1 and CDR2: SGHTS and YDEGEE. V trimming: 4 bases; J trimming: 6 bases; junction bases outside the gene matches: 7. CDR3 protein: CASSLDRGSGEQYF. The DNA for the CDR3 is TGTGCCAGCAGCCTGGACAGGGGGTCGGGCGAGCAGTACTTC.

This clone is a singleton in its sample. This CDR3 is also generated by other DNA sequences in the sample. The chain has TRBV28 and TRBJ1-5, with a tentative D call TRBD1 (5 bases). Germline loops: CDR1 MDHEN, CDR2 SYDVKM. The V end lost 6 bases, the J end lost 0 bases, and 12 bases lay between the germline ends. This CDR3 is built from 15 residues. CDR3 sequence: CASSPPGGSNQPQHF. The CDR3 nucleotides are TGTGCCAGCAGCCCCCCCGGGGGTAGCAATCAGCCCCAGCATTTT. The entire variable domain, with the rest obtained from reference TRBV28 and TRBJ1-5, is as follows: DVKVTQSSRYLVKRTGEKVFLECVQDMDHENMFWYRQDPGLGLRLIYFSYDVKMKEKGDIPEGYSVSREKKERFSLILESASTNQTSMYLCASSPPGGSNQPQHFGDGTRLSIL.

V usage is TRBV9 and J usage is TRBJ2-1; TRBD2 matches at 8 bases. Germline assignment: CDR1 SGDLS and CDR2 YYNGEE. Trimming took 5 bases from V and 0 from J; bases not matched to a gene: 4. This CDR3 has 15 amino acids. CDR3 loop: CASSAGTSSYNEQFF. As DNA, the CDR3 is TGTGCCAGCAGTGCCGGGACTAGCTCCTACAATGAGCAGTTCTTC.